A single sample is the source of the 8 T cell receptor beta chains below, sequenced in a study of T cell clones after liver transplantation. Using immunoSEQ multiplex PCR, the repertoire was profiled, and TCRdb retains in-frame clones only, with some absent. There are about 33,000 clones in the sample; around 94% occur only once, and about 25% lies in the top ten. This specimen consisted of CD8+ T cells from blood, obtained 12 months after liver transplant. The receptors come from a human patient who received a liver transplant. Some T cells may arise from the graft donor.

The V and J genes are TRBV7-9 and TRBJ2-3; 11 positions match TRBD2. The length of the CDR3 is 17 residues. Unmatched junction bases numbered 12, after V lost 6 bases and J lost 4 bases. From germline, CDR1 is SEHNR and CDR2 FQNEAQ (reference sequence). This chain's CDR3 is CASRPKLAGVGADTQYF. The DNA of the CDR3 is TGTGCCAGCAGACCGAAACTAGCGGGAGTTGGAGCAGATACGCAGTATTTT.

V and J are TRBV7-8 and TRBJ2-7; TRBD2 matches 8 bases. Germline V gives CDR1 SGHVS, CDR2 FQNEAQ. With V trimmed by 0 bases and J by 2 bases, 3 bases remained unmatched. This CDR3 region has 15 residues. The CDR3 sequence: CASSLASGKTYEQYF. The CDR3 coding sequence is TGTGCCAGCAGCTTAGCTAGCGGGAAGACCTACGAGCAGTACTTC. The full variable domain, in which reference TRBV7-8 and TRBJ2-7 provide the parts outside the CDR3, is GAGVSQSPRYKVAKRGQDVALRCDPISGHVSLFWYQQALGQGPEFLTYFQNEAQLDKSGLPSDRFFAERPEGSVSTLKIQRTQQEDSAVYLCASSLASGKTYEQYFGPGTRLTVT.

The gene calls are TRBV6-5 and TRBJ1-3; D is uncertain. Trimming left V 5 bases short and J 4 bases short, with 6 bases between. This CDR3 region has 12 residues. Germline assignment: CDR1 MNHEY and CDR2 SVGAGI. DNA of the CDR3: TGTGCCAGCAGTGCCGGAGGAAACACCATATATTTT. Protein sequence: CASSAGGNTIYF.

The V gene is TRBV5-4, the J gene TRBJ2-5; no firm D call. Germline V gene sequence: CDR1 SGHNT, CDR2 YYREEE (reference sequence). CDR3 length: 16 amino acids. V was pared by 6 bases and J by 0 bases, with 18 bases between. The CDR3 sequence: CASTPGGKEYQETQYF. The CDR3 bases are TGTGCCAGCACCCCCGGTGGGAAAGAGTACCAAGAGACCCAGTACTTC.

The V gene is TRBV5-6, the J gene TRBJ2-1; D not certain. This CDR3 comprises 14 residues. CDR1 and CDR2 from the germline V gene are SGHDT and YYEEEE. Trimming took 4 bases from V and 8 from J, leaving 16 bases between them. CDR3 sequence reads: CASSLTDQRHEQFF. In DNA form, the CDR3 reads TGTGCCAGCAGCCTAACCGACCAACGGCATGAGCAGTTCTTC.

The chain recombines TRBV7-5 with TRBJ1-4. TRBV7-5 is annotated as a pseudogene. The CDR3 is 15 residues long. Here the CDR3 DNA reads TGTGCCAGAAGCTTATTGGGGGCAACTAATGAAAAACTGTTTTTT. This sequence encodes CARSLLGATNEKLFF.

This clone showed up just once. As DNA, the CDR3 is TGTGCCACCAGCAGCTCCCTCGCGGGAGGGACCTACGAGCAGTACTTC. Translated: CATSSSLAGGTYEQYF. This chain connects TRBV15 to TRBJ2-7; TRBD2 matches at 9 bases. The junction had 8 bases not matched to a gene; V was cut back by 3 bases and J by 2 bases. Germline assignment: CDR1 LNHNV and CDR2 YYDKDF (reference sequence). The CDR3 spans 16 residues.

CDR3 sequence (DNA): TGCGCCAGCAGCCAAGAACAGGTTACTCTGGGCTCCTACGAGCAGTACTTC. Its translation is CASSQEQVTLGSYEQYF. The chain joins TRBV4-1 to TRBJ2-7; the D gene is possibly TRBD1 (5 bases). Germline V gene data show CDR1 as MGHRA and CDR2 as YSYEKL. CDR3 length: 17 amino acids. V lost 0 bases to trimming and J lost 0 bases, with 15 bases between them.